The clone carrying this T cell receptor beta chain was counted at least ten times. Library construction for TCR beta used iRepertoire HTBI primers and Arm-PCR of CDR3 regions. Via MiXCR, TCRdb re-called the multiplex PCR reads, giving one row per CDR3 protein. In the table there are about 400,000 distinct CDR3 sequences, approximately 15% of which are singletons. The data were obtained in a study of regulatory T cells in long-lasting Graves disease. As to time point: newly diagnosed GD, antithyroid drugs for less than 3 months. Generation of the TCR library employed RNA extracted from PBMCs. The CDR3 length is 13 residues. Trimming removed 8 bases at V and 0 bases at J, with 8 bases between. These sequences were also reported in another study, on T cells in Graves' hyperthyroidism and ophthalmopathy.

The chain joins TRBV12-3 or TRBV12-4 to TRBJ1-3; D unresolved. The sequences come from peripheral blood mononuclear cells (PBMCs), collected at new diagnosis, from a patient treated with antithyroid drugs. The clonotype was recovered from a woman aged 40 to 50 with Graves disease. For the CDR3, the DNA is TGTGCCAGCGCCGGGTTCTCTGGAAACACCATATATTTT. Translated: CASAGFSGNTIYF.